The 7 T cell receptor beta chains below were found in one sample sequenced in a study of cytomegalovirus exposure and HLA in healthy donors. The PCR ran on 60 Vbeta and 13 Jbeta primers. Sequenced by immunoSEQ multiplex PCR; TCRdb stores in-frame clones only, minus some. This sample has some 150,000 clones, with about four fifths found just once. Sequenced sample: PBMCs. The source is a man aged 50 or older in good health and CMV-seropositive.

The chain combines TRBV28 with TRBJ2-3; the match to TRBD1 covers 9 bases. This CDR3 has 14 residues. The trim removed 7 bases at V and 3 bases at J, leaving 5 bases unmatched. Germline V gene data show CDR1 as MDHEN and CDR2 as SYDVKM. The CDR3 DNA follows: TGTGCCAGCAACAGGGGGCTTTTGACAGATACGCAGTATTTT. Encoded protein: CASNRGLLTDTQYF.

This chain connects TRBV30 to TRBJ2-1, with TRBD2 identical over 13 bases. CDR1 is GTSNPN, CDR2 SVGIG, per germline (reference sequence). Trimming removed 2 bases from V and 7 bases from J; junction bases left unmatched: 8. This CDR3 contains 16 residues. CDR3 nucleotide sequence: TGTGCCTGGAGTAAAGGGACTAGCGGGATTAGGAATGAGCAGTTCTTC. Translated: CAWSKGTSGIRNEQFF.

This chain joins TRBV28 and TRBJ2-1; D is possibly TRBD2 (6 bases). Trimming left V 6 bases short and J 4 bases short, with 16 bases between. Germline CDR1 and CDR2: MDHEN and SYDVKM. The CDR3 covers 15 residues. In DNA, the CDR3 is TGTGCCAGCAGGGAGACTAGTTTCCCATACAATGAGCAGTTCTTC. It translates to CASRETSFPYNEQFF.

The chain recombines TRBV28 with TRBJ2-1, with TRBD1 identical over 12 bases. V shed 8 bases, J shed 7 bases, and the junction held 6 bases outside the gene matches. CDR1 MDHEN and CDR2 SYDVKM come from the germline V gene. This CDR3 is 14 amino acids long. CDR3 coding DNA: TGTGCCAGCTGGGGACAGGGGGCTTTGAATGAGCAGTTCTTC. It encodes CASWGQGALNEQFF.

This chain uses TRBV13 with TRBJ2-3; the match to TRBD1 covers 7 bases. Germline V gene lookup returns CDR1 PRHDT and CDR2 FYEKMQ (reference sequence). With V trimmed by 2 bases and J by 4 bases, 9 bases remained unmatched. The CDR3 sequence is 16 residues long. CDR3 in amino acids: CASSLRAGGMSDTQYF. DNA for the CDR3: TGTGCCAGCAGCTTAAGGGCAGGGGGAATGTCAGATACGCAGTATTTT.

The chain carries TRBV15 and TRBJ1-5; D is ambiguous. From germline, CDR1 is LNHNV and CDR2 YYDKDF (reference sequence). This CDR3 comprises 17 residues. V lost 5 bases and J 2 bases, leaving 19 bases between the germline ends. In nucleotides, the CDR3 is TGTGCCACCAGCTTCCCCCCGTGGAGGGATGGCAATCAGCCCCAGCATTTT. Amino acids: CATSFPPWRDGNQPQHF.

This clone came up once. Written as DNA, the CDR3 is TGTGCCAACACACACACAGTCTACGAGCAGTACTTC. This codes for CANTHTVYEQYF. This chain joins TRBV6-1 and TRBJ2-7; D remains ambiguous. Germline V lookup: CDR1 MNHNS, CDR2 SASEGT. This CDR3 is built from 12 residues. V lost 10 bases and J lost 3, with 13 bases in between.